This entry describes one T cell receptor beta chain. Method: immunoSEQ multiplex PCR; TCRdb's copy keeps in-frame clones and lacks some. The data contain about 58,000 clones, around nine tenths of them singletons. This entry is derived from a study of OX40 agonist ivuxolimab in advanced cancers. The CDR3 loop spans 11 amino acids. Germline V gene data show CDR1 as SGHTA and CDR2 as FQGNSA. Trimming took off 2 bases at V and 14 bases at J, with 7 bases between the two ends. Sequencing was performed on CD4+ or CD8+ T cells sorted from blood, taken in a trial of the OX40 agonist ivuxolimab. The chain uses TRBV7-2 and TRBJ2-6, with D unclear. The clonotype originates from an adult with an advanced solid tumor such as melanoma, head and neck, liver or kidney cancer. CDR3 nucleotide sequence: TGTGCCAGCAGCTTATACCCTCTCCTGACTTTC. Its protein is CASSLYPLLTF.